The source of this T cell receptor (beta chain) is a study of blood T cell repertoires in COVID-19. In the original processing: Researchers report that nucleated cell counts were estimated from reference gene primer amplification. TCRdb's table, derived via immunoSEQ multiplex PCR, lists solely in-frame clones and lacks some. That table furnishes V, J and clone size, whereas the DNA furnished D and trimming. The sample yields some 69,000 clones, roughly 83% seen once. The CDR3 loop spans 14 amino acids. Trimming cost V 4 bases and J 1 base, with 10 bases left between them. Looked up from germline, CDR1 is SNHLY and CDR2 is FYNNEI.

The sequenced sample was peripheral blood. V usage is TRBV2 and J usage is TRBJ1-1, with D perhaps matching TRBD1 (5 bases). The clonotype originates from a man aged 80 or over with active or convalescent COVID-19. CDR3 nucleotides: TGTGCCAGCAGTGGGCGGGGGGGGAACACTGAAGCTTTCTTT. It codes for CASSGRGGNTEAFF.